The 26 T cell receptor beta chains reported below all come from one sample, sequenced in a study of OX40 agonist ivuxolimab in advanced cancers. The data were produced by immunoSEQ multiplex PCR, yet TCRdb's version contains in-frame clones alone and is incomplete. The sample has tens of thousands of clones; roughly 90% are singletons. The sequences come from CD4+ or CD8+ T cells sorted from blood, collected in a trial of the OX40 agonist ivuxolimab. The receptor source for this set is an adult with an advanced solid tumor such as melanoma, head and neck, liver or kidney cancer.

The chain joins TRBV27 to TRBJ2-2, with 7 bases that match TRBD2. Trimming at V came to 4 bases and at J to 6 bases, leaving 2 bases not matched to a gene. The CDR3 runs to 13 residues. Germline V gene data show CDR1 as MNHEY and CDR2 as SMNVEV (reference sequence). Written as DNA, the CDR3 is TGTGCCAGCAGTTATGCGGGGGCCGGGGAGCTGTTTTTT. Its translation is CASSYAGAGELFF.

V and J are TRBV9 and TRBJ2-3, with D possibly being TRBD2 (5 bases). Germline V gene lookup returns CDR1 SGDLS and CDR2 YYNGEE. This CDR3 is 15 amino acids long. V dropped 6 bases and J dropped 0 bases, with 14 bases sitting between them. CDR3 DNA sequence: TGTGCCAGCACAGTCGGAGGAACTAGCACAGATACGCAGTATTTT. Translated, it gives CASTVGGTSTDTQYF.

CDR3 loop: CASSRQGGGDGYTF. CDR3 nucleotides: TGTGCCAGCAGCCGGCAGGGAGGGGGCGACGGCTACACCTTC. The chain joins TRBV6-5 to TRBJ1-2; TRBD1 agrees at 7 bases. Germline V lookup: CDR1 MNHEY, CDR2 SVGAGI. J gave up 8 bases and V 6 bases, and 12 bases lay outside the gene matches. The CDR3 has 14 amino acids.

This chain connects TRBV2 to TRBJ1-4; D possibly corresponds to TRBD1 (6 bases). The CDR3 spans 13 residues. Germline V gene lookup returns CDR1 SNHLY and CDR2 FYNNEI. V was trimmed by 7 bases and J by 7 bases, leaving 13 bases between them. The CDR3 loop is CASNTGSSEKLFF. The CDR3 DNA reads as TGTGCCAGCAACACAGGGTCAAGTGAAAAACTGTTTTTT.

The V gene is TRBV4-2, the J gene TRBJ2-7, with 7 bases fitting TRBD2. Per germline, CDR1 LGHNA and CDR2 YNFKEQ. CDR3 size: 16 residues. V lost 0 bases and J lost 0; bases outside the gene matches: 5. Written as DNA, the CDR3 is TGTGCCAGCAGCCAAGATAGTGCTAGCGGCTCCTACGAGCAGTACTTC. The encoded protein is CASSQDSASGSYEQYF.

The chain recombines TRBV6-6 with TRBJ1-1, with unresolved D. V lost 6 bases and J 1 base, leaving 9 bases between the germline ends. Germline CDR1 is MNHNY and CDR2 is SVGAGI (reference sequence). The CDR3 spans 13 residues. The CDR3 DNA is TGTGCCAGCAGCCCCACAGAGAACACTGAAGCTTTCTTT. Residues: CASSPTENTEAFF.

This clone was observed a few times. The chain is built from TRBV6-4 and TRBJ1-6; D unresolved. Looked up from germline, CDR1 is MRHNA and CDR2 is SNTAGT. The CDR3 covers 13 residues. Trimming took 0 bases from V and 8 from J, leaving 5 bases between them. The CDR3 here is CASSDSDDSPLHF. The CDR3 DNA follows: TGTGCCAGCAGTGACTCGGACGATTCACCCCTCCACTTT.

The genes are TRBV9 and TRBJ2-7; 8 nucleotides agree with TRBD1. This CDR3 region has 15 residues. Per germline, CDR1 SGDLS and CDR2 YYNGEE. With 0 bases clipped from V and 0 bases from J, the junction kept 2 bases outside the gene matches. The DNA of the CDR3 is TGTGCCAGCAGCGTAGATACAGGGGGCTCCTACGAGCAGTACTTC. Its translation is CASSVDTGGSYEQYF.

The chain employs TRBV27 and TRBJ2-2, with TRBD1 matching 8 bases. CDR3 length equals 17 residues. Germline CDR1 is MNHEY and CDR2 is SMNVEV (reference sequence). After removal of 6 bases from V and 4 bases from J, the junction contained 13 bases not matched to a gene. CDR3 sequence reads: CASSTLGQGAITGELFF. CDR3 bases: TGTGCCAGCAGCACCCTGGGGCAGGGGGCGATCACCGGGGAGCTGTTTTTT.

V gene TRBV7-8 combines with J gene TRBJ1-4; D unclear. Per the germline V gene, CDR1 is SGHVS and CDR2 is FQNEAQ. The CDR3 covers 13 residues. The V end lost 3 bases, the J end lost 7 bases, and 9 bases lay between the germline ends. The CDR3 is CASSLPPGEKLFF. The DNA of the CDR3 is TGTGCCAGCAGCTTGCCGCCCGGTGAAAAACTGTTTTTT.

The rearrangement links TRBV10-3 to TRBJ1-5; D call uncertain. This CDR3 is 16 amino acids long. The ends were cut back, 2 bases at V and 0 bases at J, with 11 bases in the middle. The germline V gene encodes CDR1 ENHRY and CDR2 SYGVKD. CDR3 bases: TGTGCCATCAGTGAGGAAGAGGCCATTAGCAATCAGCCCCAGCATTTT. Protein sequence: CAISEEEAISNQPQHF.

J is TRBJ1-2 and V is TRBV27; D not resolved. CDR1 is MNHEY, CDR2 SMNVEV, per germline (reference sequence). This CDR3 has 15 amino acids. The V and J ends lost 2 bases and 3 bases respectively, with 13 bases between them. The CDR3 is CASSLDTNNYYGYTF. CDR3 bases: TGTGCCAGCAGTTTAGACACAAACAACTACTATGGCTACACCTTC.

In its sample, this clone was seen once. The chain recombines TRBV11-2 with TRBJ2-5; no clear D gene. Deletions cut 1 base from V and 5 bases from J, with 20 bases between. The CDR3 sequence is 17 residues long. Germline-derived CDR1 and CDR2 are SGHAT and FQNNGV. CDR3 sequence: CASSLGPHGVMAETQYF. In DNA form, the CDR3 reads TGTGCCAGCAGCTTAGGCCCCCATGGGGTAATGGCGGAGACCCAGTACTTC.

The CDR3 DNA reads TGTGCCAGCGGGTACAGGGATCATCAGCCCCAGCATTTT. The encoded protein is CASGYRDHQPQHF. The gene calls are TRBV28 and TRBJ1-5; D is perhaps TRBD1 (6 bases). Germline-derived CDR1 and CDR2 are MDHEN and SYDVKM. This CDR3 spans 13 amino acids. Trimming left V 8 bases short and J 5 bases short, with 13 bases between.

This chain links TRBV5-4 with TRBJ2-5; D is possibly TRBD1 (5 bases). Trimming removed 9 bases at V and 5 bases at J, with 20 bases between. The CDR3 totals 14 residues. Germline CDR1 is SGHNT and CDR2 is YYREEE (reference sequence). CDR3: CAMAPPGHRETQYF. The CDR3 DNA sequence: TGTGCCATGGCCCCCCCAGGGCATCGGGAGACCCAGTACTTC.

The rearrangement uses TRBV19 and TRBJ1-4; D not resolved. CDR1 and CDR2 from the germline V gene are LNHDA and SQIVND (reference sequence). V was trimmed by 5 bases and J by 5 bases, leaving 18 bases between them. The CDR3 loop spans 16 amino acids. The CDR3 DNA is TGTGCCAGTAGTTTTCCCGGCGGAGCCTTGAATGAAAAACTGTTTTTT. Amino acids: CASSFPGGALNEKLFF.

V usage is TRBV6-1 and J usage is TRBJ1-2, with D unresolved. This CDR3 spans 16 amino acids. Trimming took 3 bases from V and 0 from J, leaving 14 bases between them. In germline, CDR1 is MNHNS, CDR2 SASEGT. The CDR3 DNA reads TGTGCCAGCAGTGAGATTACCCAGATAGCTAACTATGGCTACACCTTC. This codes for CASSEITQIANYGYTF.

This clone was counted a single time. This chain joins TRBV19 and TRBJ2-1; tentative D call: TRBD1 (5 bases). Trimming left V 4 bases short and J 10 bases short, with 11 bases between. The germline V gene has CDR1 LNHDA and CDR2 SQIVND (reference sequence). This CDR3 contains 12 residues. This CDR3 is CASSTTGAEQFF. Written as DNA, the CDR3 is TGTGCCAGTAGTACAACTGGGGCAGAGCAGTTCTTC.

The J gene is TRBJ2-2, the V gene TRBV7-3; D may be TRBD2 (5 bases). This CDR3 has 14 amino acids. Germline CDR1 SGHTA, CDR2 FQGTGA. With 2 bases removed from V and 6 bases from J, the gap between germline ends came to 10 bases. CDR3 nucleotide sequence: TGTGCCAGCAGCTTATATGAGGGATCCGGGGAGCTGTTTTTT. As protein: CASSLYEGSGELFF.

This rearrangement joins TRBV6-4 to TRBJ2-2, with D perhaps TRBD1 (6 bases). The CDR3 contains 16 residues. V was trimmed by 5 bases and J by 3 bases, leaving 16 bases between them. Per germline, CDR1 MRHNA and CDR2 SNTAGT. DNA for the CDR3: TGTGCCAGCAGTCCCCGACAGGACTTGCACACCGGGGAGCTGTTTTTT. Translation: CASSPRQDLHTGELFF.

The V call is TRBV29-1, the J call TRBJ1-1; TRBD1 agrees at 8 bases. Germline loops: CDR1 SQVTM, CDR2 ANQGSEA. CDR3 length equals 11 residues. CDR3: CRVQGDTEAFF. The CDR3 nucleotides are TGCAGGGTACAGGGGGACACTGAAGCTTTCTTT.

The J gene is TRBJ2-1, the V gene TRBV5-4, with D unresolved. Between the trimmed V and J ends, which lost 0 bases and 4 bases, there was a span of 8 bases. The CDR3 loop spans 14 amino acids. In germline, CDR1 is SGHNT, CDR2 YYREEE (reference sequence). The CDR3 nucleotides read TGTGCCAGCAGCTTGGGTGGTATTTACAATGAGCAGTTCTTC. Residues: CASSLGGIYNEQFF.

The CDR3 protein is CASSQDRTSGGAFTEQFF. The CDR3, as DNA: TGCGCCAGCAGCCAAGATCGGACTAGCGGGGGGGCATTTACTGAGCAGTTCTTC. The chain has TRBV4-1 and TRBJ2-1; TRBD2 matches at 15 bases. V lost 0 bases and J lost 9; bases outside the gene matches: 9. The CDR3 covers 18 residues. Germline CDR1 is MGHRA and CDR2 is YSYEKL.

This clone was seen only a few times. V gene TRBV11-2 combines with J gene TRBJ2-7; D is undetermined. Per the germline V gene, CDR1 is SGHAT and CDR2 is FQNNGV. V lost 0 bases, J lost 5 bases, and 11 bases lay in between. This CDR3 spans 14 amino acids. CDR3 bases: TGTGCCAGCAGCTTAGAGGTCCGAGGCAACGAGCAGTACTTC. It encodes CASSLEVRGNEQYF.

DNA for the CDR3: TGCAGCGCTACGCGGACAGGGCCGGGCAATGAGCAGTTCTTC. Protein product: CSATRTGPGNEQFF. The chain couples TRBV29-1 to TRBJ2-1; 8 bases map to TRBD1. The germline gives CDR1 SQVTM, CDR2 ANQGSEA. V shed 7 bases and J 6 bases; nucleotides not matched to a gene: 11. The CDR3 loop spans 14 amino acids.

The rearrangement uses TRBV6-1 and TRBJ1-1, with 8 bases aligning to TRBD1. V was clipped by 2 bases and J by 3 bases; unmatched bases: 17. There are 19 residues in the CDR3. Germline values: CDR1 MNHNS, CDR2 SASEGT. The CDR3 region is CASSESGQGGRAGDTEAFF. The CDR3, as DNA: TGTGCCAGCAGTGAATCCGGACAGGGAGGTAGGGCGGGAGACACTGAAGCTTTCTTT.